The TCR beta chain under discussion was sequenced for a study of cytomegalovirus exposure and HLA in healthy donors. To note about this clone: Its specificity is not known.

The PCR employed 60 Vbeta primers together with 13 Jbeta primers. Some clones are missing from TCRdb's copy, which holds only in-frame ones; the method was immunoSEQ multiplex PCR. Among about 150,000 clones listed, 86% were seen once. Study findings and constraints: Some public TCRs appeared in many individuals, while most sequences were rare. For most TCR beta V segments, an earlier analysis put the productive rate at about 87% or about 30% of the time. Both high specificity and high sensitivity reportedly marked the classifier's diagnosis of cytomegalovirus status. V- and J-gene trimming of TCR beta was linked (in a later analysis) to a missense DCLRE1C variant.

V dropped 7 bases and J dropped 6; count of bases not matched to a gene: 5. The CDR3 has 14 amino acids. Per germline, CDR1 SGHRS and CDR2 YFSETQ. The sequence was obtained from a woman under 30 in good health and CMV-seronegative. What was sequenced was PBMCs. The rearrangement links TRBV5-1 to TRBJ2-1, with TRBD2 matching over 12 bases. As DNA, the CDR3 is TGCGCCAGCCGGGGACTAGCGGGTCCCAATGAGCAGTTCTTC. Amino acid sequence: CASRGLAGPNEQFF.